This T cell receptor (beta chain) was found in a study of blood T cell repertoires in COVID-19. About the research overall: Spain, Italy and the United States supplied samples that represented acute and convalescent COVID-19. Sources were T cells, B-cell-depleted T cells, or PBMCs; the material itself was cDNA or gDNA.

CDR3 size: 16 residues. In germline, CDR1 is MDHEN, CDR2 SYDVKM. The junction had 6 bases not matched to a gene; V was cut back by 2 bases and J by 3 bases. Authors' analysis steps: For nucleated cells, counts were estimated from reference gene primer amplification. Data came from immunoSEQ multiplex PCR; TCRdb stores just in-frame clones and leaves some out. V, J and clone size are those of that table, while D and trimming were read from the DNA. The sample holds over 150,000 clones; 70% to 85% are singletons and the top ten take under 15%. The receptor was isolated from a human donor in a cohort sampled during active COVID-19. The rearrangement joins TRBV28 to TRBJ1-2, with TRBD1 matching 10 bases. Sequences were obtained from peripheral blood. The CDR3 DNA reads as TGTGCCAGCAGTTTACCCTGGACAGGGGGGGACTATGGCTACACCTTC. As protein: CASSLPWTGGDYGYTF.